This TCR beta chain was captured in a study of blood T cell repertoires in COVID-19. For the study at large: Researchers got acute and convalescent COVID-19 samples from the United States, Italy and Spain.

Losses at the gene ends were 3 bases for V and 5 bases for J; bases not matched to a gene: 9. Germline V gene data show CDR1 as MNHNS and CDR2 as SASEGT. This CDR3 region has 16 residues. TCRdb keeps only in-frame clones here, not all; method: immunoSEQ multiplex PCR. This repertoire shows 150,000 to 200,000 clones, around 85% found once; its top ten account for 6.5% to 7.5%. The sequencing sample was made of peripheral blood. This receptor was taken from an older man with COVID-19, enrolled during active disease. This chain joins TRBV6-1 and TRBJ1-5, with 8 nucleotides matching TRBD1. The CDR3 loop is CASSDPGQARDQPQHF. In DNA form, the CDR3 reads TGTGCCAGCAGTGACCCGGGACAGGCTAGGGATCAGCCCCAGCATTTT.